The present TCR beta chain was sequenced within a study of CD8+CD57+ T cells in acquired aplastic anemia. The V gene lost 4 bases and the J gene lost 0 bases, with 19 bases spanning the gap. The CDR3 is 18 amino acids. Germline CDR1 is SGHDN and CDR2 is FVKESK. Patients who underwent sequencing had shown CD8+CD57+ cell expansion by flow cytometry. TCR beta VDJ and CDR3 were profiled, and genomic DNA was the template. TCRdb reprocessed the reads via MiXCR and lists one record per CDR3 protein. In the table there are more than 150,000 distinct CDR3 sequences, around 50% of which are singletons. The origin of this receptor is a human donor with aplastic anemia. V gene TRBV14 combines with J gene TRBJ1-3, with D tentatively TRBD1 (5 bases). The sequenced material came from sorted CD4+, CD8+, or CD8+CD57+ T cells (not recorded which) from PBMCs. The CDR3 DNA follows: TGTGCCAGCAGCCGGCACCGGGACGGAGGGCGCTCTGGAAACACCATATATTTT. Amino acids: CASSRHRDGGRSGNTIYF.